The clone carrying this T cell receptor (beta chain) was counted at least ten times. Antigen: not known. The data derive from a study of CD8 T cells in ankylosing spondylitis. Construction of TCR beta libraries was performed using quantitative 5'-RACE with molecular barcodes. MiXCR, applied by TCRdb to the 5' RACE reads, yields one record per CDR3 protein. Of more than 400,000 distinct CDR3 sequences in the sample, about 5.7% were seen once. Study results and limitations: Reported data indicate significant enrichment of disease-linked clones within matched ankylosing spondylitis synovial fluid. Seemingly characteristic of ankylosing spondylitis blood was a TCR beta motif consisting of roughly 8 highly homologous variants. Disease-linked clones were CD8+ and relatively rare in peripheral blood.

Sequencing used blood, either unsorted or a sorted T cell fraction (not recorded which). The TCR was taken from a male donor with ankylosing spondylitis.

The CDR3 sequence is CASSQVGPGRAGVEAFF. For the CDR3, the DNA is TGTGCCAGCAGCCAAGTTGGGCCCGGAAGGGCCGGTGTCGAAGCTTTCTTT. V and J are TRBV4-2 and TRBJ1-1; D is uncertain. The CDR3 has 17 amino acids. Looked up from germline, CDR1 is LGHNA and CDR2 is YNFKEQ. V shed 1 base and J shed 8 bases, with 23 bases lying between them.